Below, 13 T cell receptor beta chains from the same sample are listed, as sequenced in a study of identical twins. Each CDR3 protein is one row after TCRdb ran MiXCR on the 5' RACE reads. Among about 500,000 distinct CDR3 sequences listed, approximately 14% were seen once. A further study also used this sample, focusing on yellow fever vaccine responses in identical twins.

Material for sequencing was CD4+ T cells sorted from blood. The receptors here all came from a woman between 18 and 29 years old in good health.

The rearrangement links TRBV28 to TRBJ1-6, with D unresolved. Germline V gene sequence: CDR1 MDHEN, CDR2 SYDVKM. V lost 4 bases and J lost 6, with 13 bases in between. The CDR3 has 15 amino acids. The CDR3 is CASSSPGRINSPLHF. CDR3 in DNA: TGTGCCAGCAGTTCCCCCGGACGGATTAATTCACCCCTCCACTTT.

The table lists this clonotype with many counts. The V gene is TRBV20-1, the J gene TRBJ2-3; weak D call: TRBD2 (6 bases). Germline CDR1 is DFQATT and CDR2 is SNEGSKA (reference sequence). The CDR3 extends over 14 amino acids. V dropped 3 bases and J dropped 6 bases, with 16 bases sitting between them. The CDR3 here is CSASGLTGEDTQYF. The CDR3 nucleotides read TGCAGTGCTAGTGGCCTCACGGGGGAGGATACGCAGTATTTT.

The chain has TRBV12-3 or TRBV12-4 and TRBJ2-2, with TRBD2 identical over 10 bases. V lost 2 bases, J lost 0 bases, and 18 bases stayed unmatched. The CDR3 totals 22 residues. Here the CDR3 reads CASSLRTSGDRLKNSNTGELFF. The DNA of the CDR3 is TGTGCCAGCAGTTTACGGACTAGCGGAGACCGTTTGAAAAACTCGAACACCGGGGAGCTGTTTTTT.

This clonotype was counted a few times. Here the CDR3 reads CSARDQGGTQYF. The CDR3 DNA reads as TGCAGTGCTAGAGATCAGGGCGGGACCCAGTACTTC. The V gene is TRBV20-1, the J gene TRBJ2-5; weak D call: TRBD1 (5 bases). The CDR3 totals 12 residues. The V end lost 0 bases, the J end lost 7 bases, and 9 bases lay between the germline ends. Germline V lookup: CDR1 DFQATT, CDR2 SNEGSKA (reference sequence).

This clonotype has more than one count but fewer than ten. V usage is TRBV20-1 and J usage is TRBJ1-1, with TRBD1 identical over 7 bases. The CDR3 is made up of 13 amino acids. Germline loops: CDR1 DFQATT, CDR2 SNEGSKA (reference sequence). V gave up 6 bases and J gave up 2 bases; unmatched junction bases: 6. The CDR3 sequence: CSAPGQTNTEAFF. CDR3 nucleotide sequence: TGCAGTGCGCCGGGACAGACTAACACTGAAGCTTTCTTT.

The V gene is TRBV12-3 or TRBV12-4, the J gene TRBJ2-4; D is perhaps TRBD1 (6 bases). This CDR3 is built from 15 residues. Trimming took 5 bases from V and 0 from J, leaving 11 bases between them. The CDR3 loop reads CASSPDRLAKNIQYF. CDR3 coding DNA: TGTGCCAGCAGTCCCGACAGGCTAGCCAAAAACATTCAGTACTTC.

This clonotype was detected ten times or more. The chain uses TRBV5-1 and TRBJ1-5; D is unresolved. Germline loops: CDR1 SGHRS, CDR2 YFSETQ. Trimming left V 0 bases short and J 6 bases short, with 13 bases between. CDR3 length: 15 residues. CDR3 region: CASSLGALTGQPQHF. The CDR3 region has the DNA TGCGCCAGCAGCTTGGGCGCGTTAACGGGTCAGCCCCAGCATTTT.

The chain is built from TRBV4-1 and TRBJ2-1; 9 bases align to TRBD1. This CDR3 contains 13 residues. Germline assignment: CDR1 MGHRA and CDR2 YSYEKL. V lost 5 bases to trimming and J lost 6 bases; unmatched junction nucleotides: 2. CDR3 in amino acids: CASSSDRGNEQFF. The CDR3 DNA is TGCGCCAGCAGCTCGGACAGGGGCAATGAGCAGTTCTTC.

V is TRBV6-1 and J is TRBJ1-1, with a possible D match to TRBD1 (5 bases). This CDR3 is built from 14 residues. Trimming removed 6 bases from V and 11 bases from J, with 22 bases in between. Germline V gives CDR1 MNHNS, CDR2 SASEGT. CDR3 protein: CASSPTGTAIKAFF. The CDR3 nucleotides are TGTGCCAGCAGCCCTACCGGGACCGCGATAAAGGCTTTCTTT.

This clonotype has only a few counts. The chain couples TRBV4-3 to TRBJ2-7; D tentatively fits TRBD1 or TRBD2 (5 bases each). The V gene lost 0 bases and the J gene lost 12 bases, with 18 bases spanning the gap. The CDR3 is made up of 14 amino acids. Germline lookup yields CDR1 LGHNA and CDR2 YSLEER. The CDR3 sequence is CASSQEGPLSGLYF. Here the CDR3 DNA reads TGCGCCAGCAGCCAAGAGGGACCTCTATCGGGCTTGTACTTC.

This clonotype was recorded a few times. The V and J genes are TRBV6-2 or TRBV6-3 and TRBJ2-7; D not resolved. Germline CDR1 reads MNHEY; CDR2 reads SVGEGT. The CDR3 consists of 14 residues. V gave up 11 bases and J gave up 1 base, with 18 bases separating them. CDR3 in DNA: TGTGCCGCGGCGTTCGGGCCTCCATCCTACGAGCAGTACTTC. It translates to CAAAFGPPSYEQYF.

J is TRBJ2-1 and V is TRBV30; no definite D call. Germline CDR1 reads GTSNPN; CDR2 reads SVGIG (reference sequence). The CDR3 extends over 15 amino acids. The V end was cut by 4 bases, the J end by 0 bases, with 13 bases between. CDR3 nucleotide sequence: TGTGCCTGGACGGGCAGGCCTAGCTCCTACAATGAGCAGTTCTTC. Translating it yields CAWTGRPSSYNEQFF.

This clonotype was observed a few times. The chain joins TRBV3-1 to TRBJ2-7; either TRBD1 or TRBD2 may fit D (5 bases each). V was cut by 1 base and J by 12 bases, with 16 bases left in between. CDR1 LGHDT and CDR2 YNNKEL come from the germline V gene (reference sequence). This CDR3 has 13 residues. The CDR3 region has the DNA TGTGCCAGCAGCCAAGGATGGGACGCGCCTCCGTACTTC. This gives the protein CASSQGWDAPPYF.